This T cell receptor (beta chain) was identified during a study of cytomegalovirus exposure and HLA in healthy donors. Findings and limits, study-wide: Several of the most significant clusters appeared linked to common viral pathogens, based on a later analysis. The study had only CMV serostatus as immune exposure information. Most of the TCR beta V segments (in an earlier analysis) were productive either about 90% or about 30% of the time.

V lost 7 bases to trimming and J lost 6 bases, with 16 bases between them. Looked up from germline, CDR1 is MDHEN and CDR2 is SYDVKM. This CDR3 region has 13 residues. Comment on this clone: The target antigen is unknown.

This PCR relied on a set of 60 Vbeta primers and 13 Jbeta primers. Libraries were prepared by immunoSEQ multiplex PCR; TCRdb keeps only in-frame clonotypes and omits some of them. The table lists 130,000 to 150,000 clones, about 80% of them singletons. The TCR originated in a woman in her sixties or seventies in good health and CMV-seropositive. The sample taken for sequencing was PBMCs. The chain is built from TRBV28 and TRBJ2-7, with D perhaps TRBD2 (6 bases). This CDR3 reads CASTLGGRTEQYF. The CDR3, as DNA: TGTGCCAGCACCCTTGGAGGGAGAACCGAGCAGTACTTC.